A single sample is the source of the 4 T cell receptor beta chains below, sequenced in a study of blood T cell repertoires in COVID-19. Clones were read by immunoSEQ multiplex PCR, and TCRdb kept only the in-frame ones, dropping some. Of 260,000 or so clones in the sample, under 90% were seen once. The sequenced sample was PBMCs or T cells enriched from blood (not recorded which). These TCRs come from a woman aged 40-49 years who had been exposed to COVID-19.

The CDR3 spells CAWSARQGGTGELFF. Here the CDR3 DNA reads TGTGCCTGGAGTGCTCGACAGGGAGGCACCGGGGAGCTGTTTTTT. The chain recombines TRBV30 with TRBJ2-2; perhaps TRBD1 as D (7 bases). This CDR3 spans 15 amino acids. Germline V gene lookup returns CDR1 GTSNPN and CDR2 SVGIG (reference sequence). Trimming removed 1 base from V and 4 bases from J, with 13 bases in between.

The rearrangement links TRBV10-3 to TRBJ1-5, with 10 bases that match TRBD1. This CDR3 contains 13 residues. After removal of 9 bases from V and 4 bases from J, the junction contained 3 bases not matched to a gene. Germline V lookup: CDR1 ENHRY, CDR2 SYGVKD. The CDR3 DNA follows: TGTGCCATAGGGACAGGGGAAAATCAGCCCCAGCATTTT. This encodes CAIGTGENQPQHF.

This chain links TRBV29-1 with TRBJ2-3, with 13 bases that match TRBD2. V lost 4 bases and J lost 0; bases outside the gene matches: 4. The CDR3 spans 16 residues. CDR1 SQVTM and CDR2 ANQGSEA come from the germline V gene. The CDR3 here is CSVGGTSGKSTDTQYF. DNA for the CDR3: TGCAGCGTTGGAGGGACTAGCGGGAAGAGCACAGATACGCAGTATTTT.

The gene calls are TRBV7-2 and TRBJ2-2, with 7 nucleotides matching TRBD2. The germline V gene encodes CDR1 SGHTA and CDR2 FQGNSA. V lost 4 bases, J lost 5 bases, and 4 bases stayed unmatched. CDR3 length equals 14 residues. CDR3 residues: CASSSHGGTGELFF. CDR3 DNA sequence: TGTGCCAGCAGCTCCCACGGGGGGACCGGGGAGCTGTTTTTT. Supplemented by reference TRBV7-2 and TRBJ2-2, the full variable domain reads GAGVSQSPSNKVTEKGKDVELRCDPISGHTALYWYRQSLGQGLEFLIYFQGNSAPDKSGLPSDRFSAERTGGSVSTLTIQRTQQEDSAVYLCASSSHGGTGELFFGEGSRLTVL.